The 30 T cell receptor beta chains below were found in one sample sequenced in a study of T-cell reconstitution after alpha-beta-depleted transplantation in children. Unique molecular identifiers featured in how the TCRbeta library was prepared. TCRdb independently ran MiXCR on the PCR reads; one entry per CDR3 protein. The data contain about 190,000 distinct CDR3 sequences, about 6.4% of them singletons. The sequencing used PBMCs from the stem cell graft donor, collected from the stem cell graft. The source of these receptors is a human donor who donated a stem cell graft to a child with Wiskott-Aldrich syndrome.

This clonotype was detected only a few times. The chain has TRBV30 and TRBJ2-1, with a possible D match to TRBD1 (6 bases). Trimming left V 2 bases short and J 5 bases short, with 16 bases between. The V gene's germline CDR1 is GTSNPN and CDR2 SVGIG (reference sequence). The CDR3 spans 15 residues. CDR3 in amino acids: CAWSYLGRGNNEQFF. The DNA for the CDR3 is TGTGCCTGGAGTTATTTAGGTAGGGGGAACAATGAGCAGTTCTTC.

At least ten counts were recorded for this clonotype. The V call is TRBV5-1, the J call TRBJ2-7; 8 nucleotides align to TRBD2. The trim removed 0 bases at V and 3 bases at J, leaving 5 bases unmatched. The germline V gene has CDR1 SGHRS and CDR2 YFSETQ. This CDR3 has 15 amino acids. In DNA, the CDR3 is TGCGCCAGCAGCTTGGTAGTAGCGGGGAACTACGAGCAGTACTTC. Translation gives CASSLVVAGNYEQYF.

This clonotype was seen a few times. The chain employs TRBV2 and TRBJ2-2, with unresolved D. Germline CDR1 and CDR2: SNHLY and FYNNEI. V was clipped by 8 bases and J by 3 bases, with 13 bases between them. The CDR3 has 14 amino acids. The CDR3 here is CASLGPGDTGELFF. The CDR3 DNA sequence: TGTGCCAGCCTCGGTCCTGGGGACACCGGGGAGCTGTTTTTT.

This clonotype was picked up many times. The rearrangement links TRBV5-6 to TRBJ2-1; D is uncertain. Germline CDR1 SGHDT, CDR2 YYEEEE. The CDR3 loop spans 11 amino acids. Between the trimmed V and J ends, which lost 3 bases and 8 bases, there was a span of 6 bases. The CDR3 sequence is CASSSDYEQFF. For the CDR3, the DNA is TGTGCCAGCAGCTCCGATTATGAGCAGTTCTTC.

This clonotype was picked up many times. The chain recombines TRBV5-8 with TRBJ2-5; 13 nucleotides align to TRBD2. V lost 0 bases, J lost 1 base, and 3 bases stayed unmatched. The CDR3 contains 17 residues. In germline, CDR1 is SGHTS, CDR2 YDEGEE. CDR3: CASSLGLAGGAQETQYF. CDR3 nucleotides: TGTGCCAGCAGCTTGGGACTAGCGGGGGGAGCCCAAGAGACCCAGTACTTC. The full variable domain, with the rest looked up from reference TRBV5-8 and TRBJ2-5, is EAGVTQSPTHLIKTRGQQATLRCSPISGHTSVYWYQQALGLGLQFLLWYDEGEERNRGNFPPRFSGRQFPNYSSELNVNALELEDSALYLCASSLGLAGGAQETQYFGPGTRLLVL.

This clonotype showed up many times. V and J are TRBV7-2 and TRBJ1-1; no clear D gene. The CDR3 contains 14 residues. CDR1 SGHTA and CDR2 FQGNSA come from the germline V gene. V was cut by 2 bases and J by 1 base, with 8 bases left in between. Written as DNA, the CDR3 is TGTGCCAGCAGCTTATACGGCTCGAACACTGAAGCTTTCTTT. Translated: CASSLYGSNTEAFF.

This clonotype was observed at least ten times. V usage is TRBV24-1 and J usage is TRBJ2-2; D is perhaps TRBD2 (7 bases). Germline CDR1 is KGHDR and CDR2 is SFDVKD. The CDR3 contains 17 residues. Trimming pared 3 bases from V and 3 bases from J, leaving 16 bases between. The CDR3 loop is CATSDPVAGADTGELFF. The CDR3 DNA sequence: TGTGCCACCAGTGATCCCGTCGCGGGGGCGGACACCGGGGAGCTGTTTTTT.

The table lists this clonotype with many counts. V usage is TRBV29-1 and J usage is TRBJ2-1; D is perhaps TRBD2 (5 bases). Germline V lookup: CDR1 SQVTM, CDR2 ANQGSEA. Deletions cut 6 bases from V and 7 bases from J, with 10 bases between. The CDR3 has 11 amino acids. CDR3: CSVARGNEQFF. For the CDR3, the DNA is TGCAGCGTCGCCAGAGGGAATGAGCAGTTCTTC.

This clonotype was recorded many times. This sequence joins TRBV10-3 and TRBJ1-3; D call uncertain. Germline-derived CDR1 and CDR2 are ENHRY and SYGVKD. This CDR3 has 17 residues. V was pared by 6 bases and J by 0 bases, with 18 bases between. The CDR3 is CAIRKSGGGFSGNTIYF. Here the CDR3 DNA reads TGTGCCATCAGAAAATCAGGTGGAGGTTTCTCTGGAAACACCATATATTTT.

This clonotype showed up many times. Written as DNA, the CDR3 is TGTGCCAGCAGTGAAGGGACAGTCTCCTACGAGCAGTACTTC. It yields the protein CASSEGTVSYEQYF. The chain carries TRBV25-1 and TRBJ2-7; TRBD1 aligns across 7 bases. This CDR3 spans 14 amino acids. V was pared by 2 bases and J by 0 bases, with 1 base of the junction left unmatched. From germline, CDR1 is MGHDK and CDR2 SYGVNS.

This clonotype was seen a handful of times. This chain links TRBV5-1 with TRBJ2-1; no clear D. V was shortened by 3 bases and J by 0 bases, with 10 bases between the two germline ends. The CDR3 loop spans 15 amino acids. Germline CDR1 is SGHRS and CDR2 is YFSETQ. CDR3 loop: CASSYPKTSYNEQFF. The CDR3 DNA is TGCGCCAGCAGCTACCCCAAGACCTCCTACAATGAGCAGTTCTTC.

This clonotype was detected a few times. The chain carries TRBV30 and TRBJ2-5; D call uncertain. Trimming removed 6 bases at V and 5 bases at J, with 7 bases between. The V gene's germline CDR1 is GTSNPN and CDR2 SVGIG (reference sequence). This CDR3 has 10 amino acids. For the CDR3, the DNA is TGTGCCTGTTTTAGGGAGACCCAGTACTTC. Protein: CACFRETQYF.

V usage is TRBV11-3 and J usage is TRBJ2-2; a possible D gene is TRBD2 (6 bases). V lost 0 bases to trimming and J lost 4 bases, with 9 bases between them. From germline, CDR1 is SGHNT and CDR2 YENEEA. CDR3 length: 15 residues. In nucleotides, the CDR3 is TGTGCCAGCAGCTTAGACGGGGGTAGCACCGGGGAGCTGTTTTTT. Encoded protein: CASSLDGGSTGELFF.

This clonotype has only a few counts. This chain uses TRBV11-2 with TRBJ2-2; D unresolved. From germline, CDR1 is SGHAT and CDR2 FQNNGV. V dropped 0 bases and J dropped 6 bases, with 14 bases sitting between them. The CDR3 runs 16 residues. CDR3 in amino acids: CASSLDRNSKSGELFF. The CDR3 nucleotides are TGTGCCAGCAGCTTAGACCGTAATTCTAAGTCCGGGGAGCTGTTTTTT.

In its sample, this clonotype was seen many times. The V and J genes are TRBV5-1 and TRBJ1-6; 7 bases line up with TRBD1. The J segment lost 5 bases and the V segment lost 2 bases, leaving 4 bases of the junction unmatched. Germline CDR1 and CDR2: SGHRS and YFSETQ. The CDR3 is made up of 15 amino acids. CDR3 loop: CASSLGQADNSPLHF. DNA for the CDR3: TGCGCCAGCAGCTTAGGACAGGCCGATAATTCACCCCTCCACTTT.

Ten or more counts support this clonotype. The chain combines TRBV12-3 or TRBV12-4 with TRBJ1-1, with D maybe TRBD1 (5 bases). V lost 8 bases to trimming and J lost 1 base, with 14 bases between them. The CDR3 is made up of 14 amino acids. This CDR3 is CASSGSTENTEAFF. Here the CDR3 DNA reads TGTGCCAGCTCAGGATCGACAGAGAACACTGAAGCTTTCTTT.

This clonotype was counted ten times or more. The CDR3 DNA follows: TGCGCCAGCAGCTTGGCCCCTAGCCCGGGCACAGATACGCAGTATTTT. Translation gives CASSLAPSPGTDTQYF. The chain links TRBV5-1 to TRBJ2-3, with D maybe TRBD2 (5 bases). The CDR3 has 16 amino acids. The V end lost 0 bases, the J end lost 1 base, and 12 bases lay between the germline ends. Germline V gene data show CDR1 as SGHRS and CDR2 as YFSETQ.

This clonotype was recorded many times. This chain links TRBV5-1 with TRBJ2-1, with 11 bases identical to TRBD2. This CDR3 spans 16 amino acids. After removal of 4 bases from V and 6 bases from J, the junction contained 9 bases not matched to a gene. Germline V gene lookup returns CDR1 SGHRS and CDR2 YFSETQ. The CDR3 is CASSAERLAGGNEQFF. The CDR3 nucleotides read TGCGCCAGCAGCGCCGAACGGCTAGCGGGAGGCAATGAGCAGTTCTTC.

The chain employs TRBV7-2 and TRBJ1-2; D uncertain. The CDR3 loop spans 14 amino acids. CDR1 is SGHTA and CDR2 is FQGNSA in the germline V gene. The ends were cut back, 1 base at V and 3 bases at J, with 9 bases in the middle. The CDR3 region has the DNA TGTGCCAGCAGCTTAGTTTCCGGGGACTATGGCTACACCTTC. Translation: CASSLVSGDYGYTF. Together with reference TRBV7-2 and TRBJ1-2, the CDR3 gives the full variable domain: GAGVSQSPSNKVTEKGKDVELRCDPISGHTALYWYRQSLGQGLEFLIYFQGNSAPDKSGLPSDRFSAERTGGSVSTLTIQRTQQEDSAVYLCASSLVSGDYGYTFGSGTRLTVV.

This clonotype was found many times. V and J are TRBV24-1 and TRBJ2-3; the D gene is possibly TRBD2 (5 bases). This CDR3 has 11 amino acids. V dropped 5 bases and J dropped 11 bases, with 10 bases sitting between them. Looked up from germline, CDR1 is KGHDR and CDR2 is SFDVKD. CDR3 amino acids: CATSVLGVQYF. As DNA, the CDR3 is TGTGCCACCAGTGTCCTCGGGGTGCAGTATTTT.

This clonotype was counted many times. This chain connects TRBV20-1 to TRBJ2-1, with 7 bases identical to TRBD1. V lost 7 bases to trimming and J lost 1 base; unmatched junction nucleotides: 4. CDR1 and CDR2 (germline): DFQATT, SNEGSKA (reference sequence). The CDR3 is made up of 13 amino acids. CDR3 nucleotides: TGCAGTGTAAGGGACAGTTCCTACAATGAGCAGTTCTTC. It yields the protein CSVRDSSYNEQFF.

The chain links TRBV28 to TRBJ2-5; possible D gene TRBD2, 6 bases. The germline CDR1 and CDR2 sequences are MDHEN and SYDVKM. The CDR3 extends over 14 amino acids. V lost 2 bases and J 5 bases, leaving 12 bases between the germline ends. CDR3 in DNA: TGTGCCAGCAGTTTACCTCGGGAGATCGAGACCCAGTACTTC. Translating gives CASSLPREIETQYF.

This sequence joins TRBV7-6 and TRBJ2-7; weak D call: TRBD1 (6 bases). V lost 2 bases to trimming and J lost 2 bases, with 19 bases between them. The CDR3 consists of 17 residues. Germline V gene lookup returns CDR1 SGHVS and CDR2 FNYEAQ. CDR3 amino acids: CASSLRAGRGYTYEQYF. As DNA, the CDR3 is TGTGCCAGCAGCTTACGGGCCGGCAGGGGTTACACCTACGAGCAGTACTTC.

Many counts were recorded for this clonotype. The chain couples TRBV6-5 to TRBJ1-5; D remains unclear. Germline assignment: CDR1 MNHEY and CDR2 SVGAGI. CDR3 length: 14 amino acids. The V gene lost 7 bases and the J gene lost 3 bases, with 13 bases spanning the gap. CDR3 coding DNA: TGTGCCAGCAAGTATTCGGCCTACAATCAGCCCCAGCATTTT. Translating gives CASKYSAYNQPQHF.

This clonotype occurred many times. The chain has TRBV5-1 and TRBJ2-5; D may correspond to TRBD1 or TRBD2 (6 bases each). V shed 0 bases and J shed 2 bases, with 23 bases lying between them. CDR1 and CDR2 (germline): SGHRS, YFSETQ. The CDR3 totals 19 residues. This CDR3 is CASSLAGVFSAGLQETQYF. CDR3 bases: TGCGCCAGCAGCTTGGCAGGGGTGTTTTCAGCGGGCCTACAAGAGACCCAGTACTTC.

The genes are TRBV4-1 and TRBJ1-2; the D gene is possibly TRBD1 (6 bases). The germline gives CDR1 MGHRA, CDR2 YSYEKL. V lost 1 base and J 3 bases, leaving 15 bases between the germline ends. The CDR3 length is 16 residues. The CDR3 here is CASSQVGGLGDYGYTF. The CDR3 DNA reads TGCGCCAGCAGCCAAGTAGGGGGGCTCGGGGACTATGGCTACACCTTC.

This chain uses TRBV21-1 with TRBJ2-7; the D call of TRBD2 is as the table states it, not checked on the DNA. TRBV21-1 is a listed pseudogene. This CDR3 has 17 amino acids. In DNA form, the CDR3 reads TGTGCCAGCAGCCACGGGCTAGCGGATTCCTGCTCCTACGAGCAGTACTTC. This gives the protein CASSHGLADSCSYEQYF.

Only a few counts were recorded for this clonotype. The V and J genes are TRBV2 and TRBJ2-2; 13 nucleotides align to TRBD2. This CDR3 comprises 19 residues. Looked up from germline, CDR1 is SNHLY and CDR2 is FYNNEI. V lost 2 bases and J lost 4; bases outside the gene matches: 10. Here the CDR3 reads CASSETPILAGGFTGELFF. CDR3 sequence (DNA): TGTGCCAGCAGTGAAACCCCCATACTAGCGGGGGGGTTCACCGGGGAGCTGTTTTTT.

This clonotype was seen ten or more times. The genes are TRBV6-2 or TRBV6-3 and TRBJ1-4; 8 bases agree with TRBD1. The CDR3 covers 15 residues. CDR1 and CDR2 (germline): MNHEY, SVGEGT. V lost 6 bases and J lost 7; bases outside the gene matches: 10. CDR3: CASSFAGTGIEKLFF. The CDR3 DNA follows: TGTGCCAGCAGCTTCGCCGGGACAGGAATTGAAAAACTGTTTTTT.

This clonotype was counted a few times. The chain joins TRBV19 to TRBJ1-3; 8 bases align to TRBD1. The CDR3 length is 17 residues. Germline lookup yields CDR1 LNHDA and CDR2 SQIVND (reference sequence). V lost 3 bases to trimming and J lost 0 bases; unmatched junction nucleotides: 7. The DNA for the CDR3 is TGTGCCAGTAGTATCCGGACAGGGCCGAGCTCTGGAAACACCATATATTTT. It is translated as CASSIRTGPSSGNTIYF.